This T cell receptor beta chain is drawn from a study of blood T cell repertoires in COVID-19. Study-level information: Researchers got acute and convalescent COVID-19 samples from the United States, Italy and Spain.

Only in-frame clones appear in the TCRdb table, and some are missing; sequencing was by immunoSEQ multiplex PCR. The data contain roughly 140,000 clones, approximately 73% of them seen just once; the ten biggest clones take up roughly 4.3%. The sample taken for sequencing was peripheral blood. The source is a man between 60 and 75 years old with acute or convalescent COVID-19.

The DNA for the CDR3 is TGCGCCAGCAGCCAAGTTCAAGGGGCCTACGAGCAGTACTTC. Protein product: CASSQVQGAYEQYF. The genes are TRBV4-1 and TRBJ2-7; tentatively, D is TRBD1 (5 bases). Germline-derived CDR1 and CDR2 are MGHRA and YSYEKL. This CDR3 comprises 14 residues. V gave up 1 base and J gave up 2 bases, with 9 bases separating them.